This is a list of T cell receptor beta chains from one sample in a study of shared clonotypes between healthy human individuals. Libraries were prepared by immunoSEQ multiplex PCR; TCRdb keeps only in-frame clonotypes and omits some of them. The profile covers hundreds of thousands of clones, with about 74% appearing a single time and more than 10% taken by the ten largest. Sequenced: PBMCs. The receptors stem from a woman aged 40-49 years in good health. Some clones in this sample may be carry-over from other donors' samples. CDR3s include the opening cysteine and the closing phenylalanine or tryptophan. The D gene is left open where the match is weak. Size values are once, few and many counts, or a class for expanded clones, and some rows have none.

D gene: TRBD1; clone size: NA; J gene: TRBJ2-5; V gene: TRBV27; CDR3 protein: CASSPTVYQGARAQYF
D gene: TRBD2; clone size: NA; J gene: TRBJ2-5; V gene: TRBV5-1; CDR3 protein: CASSLGLAGDSETQYF
D gene: NA; clone size: NA; J gene: TRBJ2-1; V gene: TRBV6-6; CDR3 protein: CASSPSDSGNEQFF
D gene: TRBD2; clone size: NA; J gene: TRBJ2-2; V gene: TRBV14; CDR3 protein: CASSPRVAGNTGELFF
D gene: NA; clone size: NA; J gene: TRBJ2-1; V gene: TRBV28; CDR3 protein: CASSWRLAYNEQFF
D gene: NA; clone size: NA; J gene: TRBJ2-5; V gene: TRBV5-1; CDR3 protein: CASSLPGRETQYF
D gene: TRBD1; clone size: NA; J gene: TRBJ1-2; V gene: TRBV28; CDR3 protein: CASSPPRTGLGYGYTF
D gene: NA; clone size: few; J gene: TRBJ2-7; V gene: TRBV11-2; CDR3 protein: CASSLVTFEQYF
D gene: NA; clone size: NA; J gene: TRBJ2-1; V gene: TRBV9; CDR3 protein: CASSVDLNEQFF
D gene: NA; clone size: NA; J gene: TRBJ2-3; V gene: TRBV4-2; CDR3 protein: CASSQTSHTDTQYF
D gene: NA; clone size: NA; J gene: TRBJ2-6; V gene: TRBV2; CDR3 protein: CASTGRNSGANVLTF
D gene: TRBD2; clone size: NA; J gene: TRBJ2-7; V gene: TRBV6-5; CDR3 protein: CASSSPTSGEQYF
D gene: NA; clone size: few; J gene: TRBJ2-1; V gene: TRBV27; CDR3 protein: CASSLPSLNEQFF
D gene: TRBD1; clone size: NA; J gene: TRBJ1-2; V gene: TRBV27; CDR3 protein: CASSRGTDWNFVTSYGYTF
D gene: NA; clone size: NA; J gene: TRBJ2-6; V gene: TRBV18; CDR3 protein: CASSPLTGANVLTF
D gene: TRBD2; clone size: NA; J gene: TRBJ2-7; V gene: TRBV7-2; CDR3 protein: CASQRERLSYEQYF
D gene: TRBD2; clone size: NA; J gene: TRBJ2-7; V gene: TRBV7-2; CDR3 protein: CASSLESASGRYEQYF
D gene: TRBD1; clone size: NA; J gene: TRBJ1-5; V gene: TRBV18; CDR3 protein: CASSPGTGGNQPQHF
D gene: TRBD1; clone size: NA; J gene: TRBJ1-1; V gene: TRBV7-8; CDR3 protein: CASSLGQSSTEAFF
D gene: NA; clone size: NA; J gene: TRBJ2-3; V gene: TRBV18; CDR3 protein: CASSRAVTDTQYF
D gene: NA; clone size: NA; J gene: TRBJ1-5; V gene: TRBV6-1; CDR3 protein: CASSEAGAVGNQPQHF
D gene: NA; clone size: NA; J gene: TRBJ2-3; V gene: TRBV9; CDR3 protein: CASSVYSVNTQYF
D gene: NA; clone size: NA; J gene: TRBJ1-1; V gene: TRBV5-1; CDR3 protein: CASSLESGHTEAFF
D gene: TRBD1; clone size: few; J gene: TRBJ1-2; V gene: TRBV27; CDR3 protein: CASRGDRVGGYTF
D gene: NA; clone size: NA; J gene: TRBJ2-7; V gene: TRBV7-2; CDR3 protein: CASSPRDGAYEQYF
D gene: TRBD2; clone size: NA; J gene: TRBJ2-4; V gene: TRBV28; CDR3 protein: CASSPGRERYIQYF
D gene: TRBD1; clone size: once; J gene: TRBJ1-1; V gene: TRBV30; CDR3 protein: CAWTGDRDTEAFF
D gene: NA; clone size: NA; J gene: TRBJ2-5; V gene: TRBV4-3; CDR3 protein: CASSQDWGDASGQETQYF
D gene: NA; clone size: NA; J gene: TRBJ2-5; V gene: TRBV28; CDR3 protein: CASSPGLGTQYF
D gene: NA; clone size: NA; J gene: TRBJ1-1; V gene: TRBV6-5; CDR3 protein: CASSPRQVMNTEAFF
D gene: TRBD2; clone size: NA; J gene: TRBJ2-1; V gene: TRBV4-2; CDR3 protein: CASSATSAVRNEQFF